Below, 23 T cell receptor beta chains from the same sample are listed, as sequenced in a study of blood T cells in healthy people across ages. Then a second PCR, running about 6 to 11 cycles, was carried out with a sample-barcoded 5' primer and a J-beta primer mix. TCRdb re-called the 5' RACE reads through MiXCR, storing one row per CDR3 protein. The sample has 710,000 or so distinct CDR3 sequences; 32% are singletons. The sequencing sample was made of blood. These receptors were taken from a woman older than 75 in good health.

This clonotype was counted between two and nine times. The chain employs TRBV6-2 or TRBV6-3 and TRBJ1-6, with D perhaps TRBD1 (6 bases). CDR1 MNHEY and CDR2 SVGEGT come from the germline V gene. V gave up 10 bases and J gave up 0 bases, with 13 bases separating them. CDR3 size: 15 residues. In DNA form, the CDR3 reads TGTGCCACCGCCGAGGGGGGCTCCTATAATTCACCCCTCCACTTT. This codes for CATAEGGSYNSPLHF.

As for this clonotype: One base away lies a much larger clone, so this may be a sequencing read error. The V and J genes are TRBV7-3 and TRBJ2-5, with no clear D. Trimming took 5 bases from V and 4 from J, leaving 14 bases between them. This CDR3 region has 14 residues. Germline values: CDR1 SGHTA, CDR2 FQGTGA. In nucleotides, the CDR3 is TGTGCCAGCAGCCGAGACGAGGCTCGAGAGACCCAGTACTTC. This translates into CASSRDEARETQYF.

In this sample, this clonotype turned up many times. This chain uses TRBV6-5 with TRBJ2-1, with D possibly TRBD2 on 6 matching bases. There are 15 residues in the CDR3. The germline V and J ends were trimmed by 8 bases and 1 base, with 15 bases remaining between them. Germline V gene sequence: CDR1 MNHEY, CDR2 SVGAGI. CDR3 loop: CASGAGTYSYNEQFF. Here the CDR3 DNA reads TGTGCCAGCGGGGCCGGGACTTATTCCTACAATGAGCAGTTCTTC.

This clonotype was detected only a few times. J is TRBJ2-1 and V is TRBV30; no clear D gene. The CDR3 sequence is 16 residues long. The V end was cut by 5 bases, the J end by 8 bases, with 25 bases between. Germline V gene sequence: CDR1 GTSNPN, CDR2 SVGIG (reference sequence). The chain's CDR3 is CAWSLKTANTVDEQFF. The CDR3 region has the DNA TGTGCCTGGTCGCTGAAGACTGCAAACACAGTGGATGAGCAGTTCTTC.

This clonotype was counted at least ten times. V gene TRBV3-1 combines with J gene TRBJ2-5; the match to TRBD2 covers 9 bases. The length of the CDR3 is 17 residues. Germline V CDR1 and CDR2: LGHDT, YNNKEL (reference sequence). Trimming removed 4 bases from V and 5 bases from J; junction bases left unmatched: 14. CDR3 sequence reads: CASSPPLGRGGWETQYF. The DNA of the CDR3 is TGTGCCAGCAGCCCACCCCTGGGGCGGGGGGGCTGGGAGACCCAGTACTTC.

This clonotype was counted many times. V gene TRBV27 combines with J gene TRBJ2-3; D not certain. The CDR3 extends over 14 amino acids. The ends were cut back, 1 base at V and 1 base at J, with 6 bases in the middle. Germline loops: CDR1 MNHEY, CDR2 SMNVEV (reference sequence). The CDR3 DNA follows: TGTGCCAGCAGTTTATGGGTGGGCACAGATACGCAGTATTTT. This translates into CASSLWVGTDTQYF.

The genes are TRBV12-3 or TRBV12-4 and TRBJ2-1; 9 bases are shared with TRBD1. The ends lost 0 bases at V and 13 bases at J; junction bases unmatched: 16. This CDR3 has 17 residues. The CDR3 reads CASSLAQNTGQGGAQFF. CDR3 DNA: TGTGCCAGCAGTTTAGCGCAGAACACGGGACAGGGAGGGGCCCAGTTCTTC.

The rearrangement links TRBV20-1 to TRBJ2-7; D is possibly TRBD1 (5 bases). The CDR3 is 13 residues long. Per the germline V gene, CDR1 is DFQATT and CDR2 is SNEGSKA (reference sequence). Trimming took 6 bases from V and 9 from J, leaving 21 bases between them. The CDR3: CSALPMGRDAQYF. In DNA, the CDR3 is TGCAGTGCCCTACCCATGGGGCGCGACGCGCAGTACTTC.

This clonotype is a singleton in its sample. A much more abundant neighbour one base away suggests this may be a read error. The chain has TRBV11-3 and TRBJ2-7; either TRBD1 or TRBD2 may supply D (6 bases each). V was shortened by 5 bases and J by 7 bases, with 24 bases between the two germline ends. The CDR3 loop spans 16 amino acids. CDR1 is SGHNT and CDR2 is YENEEA in the germline V gene. The CDR3 region is CASSPEGGSIYNEQYF. The CDR3, as DNA: TGTGCCAGCAGCCCGGAGGGGGGCTCAATTTACAATGAGCAGTACTTC.

This chain connects TRBV7-2 to TRBJ2-7; D not certain. The ends were cut back, 3 bases at V and 4 bases at J, with 16 bases in the middle. Looked up from germline, CDR1 is SGHTA and CDR2 is FQGNSA. CDR3 size: 15 residues. The CDR3 DNA sequence: TGTACCAGCAGCTTGTCTCCAGCGCCTGGGTACGAGCAGTACTTC. Translating gives CTSSLSPAPGYEQYF. Together with reference TRBV7-2 and TRBJ2-7, the CDR3 gives the full variable domain: GAGVSQSPSNKVTEKGKDVELRCDPISGHTALYWYRQSLGQGLEFLIYFQGNSAPDKSGLPSDRFSAERTGGSVSTLTIQRTQQEDSAVYLCTSSLSPAPGYEQYFGPGTRLTVT.

This clonotype was seen a handful of times. The rearrangement joins TRBV5-1 to TRBJ1-6; a weak D match, TRBD1 (5 bases). The V end lost 3 bases, the J end lost 7 bases, and 20 bases lay between the germline ends. Germline V lookup: CDR1 SGHRS, CDR2 YFSETQ. The CDR3 extends over 17 amino acids. CDR3 region: CASSSGTKQTGNSPLHF. CDR3 coding DNA: TGCGCCAGCAGCTCGGGGACTAAACAAACCGGGAATTCACCCCTCCACTTT.

The chain is built from TRBV20-1 and TRBJ2-4; TRBD2 is a possible D gene (5 bases). Germline V CDR1 and CDR2: DFQATT, SNEGSKA (reference sequence). Between the trimmed V and J ends, which lost 5 bases and 4 bases, there was a span of 15 bases. This CDR3 has 14 amino acids. In nucleotides, the CDR3 is TGCAGTGCTCCCCGGGATGAGTGGAAAAACATTCAGTACTTC. It encodes CSAPRDEWKNIQYF.

Many counts were recorded for this clonotype. V is TRBV7-2 and J is TRBJ1-1, with a weak D call TRBD1 (5 bases). This CDR3 has 15 residues. Germline loops: CDR1 SGHTA, CDR2 FQGNSA. V lost 3 bases and J lost 1, with 12 bases in between. DNA of the CDR3: TGTGCCAGCAGCTTGGGGCCTACAGAGAACACTGAAGCTTTCTTT. Its translation is CASSLGPTENTEAFF. The whole variable domain, filled in from reference TRBV7-2 and TRBJ1-1, reads GAGVSQSPSNKVTEKGKDVELRCDPISGHTALYWYRQSLGQGLEFLIYFQGNSAPDKSGLPSDRFSAERTGGSVSTLTIQRTQQEDSAVYLCASSLGPTENTEAFFGQGTRLTVV.

There are many counts of this clonotype. The CDR3 loop reads CAGEWDREETQYF. CDR3 coding DNA: TGTGCCGGCGAATGGGACAGAGAAGAGACCCAGTACTTC. The chain links TRBV6-1 to TRBJ2-5; 7 nucleotides match TRBD1. Per germline, CDR1 MNHNS and CDR2 SASEGT. This CDR3 contains 13 residues. After removal of 11 bases from V and 3 bases from J, the junction contained 9 bases not matched to a gene.

In its sample, this clonotype was seen many times. This sequence joins TRBV6-6 and TRBJ2-7; 11 bases line up with TRBD1. The junction had 6 bases not matched to a gene; V was cut back by 5 bases and J by 0 bases. This CDR3 comprises 16 residues. From germline, CDR1 is MNHNY and CDR2 SVGAGI (reference sequence). CDR3 coding DNA: TGTGCCAGCAGTCCCGGACAGGGGGCCTCCTCCTACGAGCAGTACTTC. It codes for CASSPGQGASSYEQYF.

The genes are TRBV30 and TRBJ1-5; 9 bases agree with TRBD1. CDR1 is GTSNPN, CDR2 SVGIG, per germline (reference sequence). The J segment lost 5 bases and the V segment lost 4 bases, leaving 3 bases of the junction unmatched. The CDR3 runs 13 residues. CDR3 bases: TGTGCCTGGAAGGGGGACAGGGATCAGCCCCAGCATTTT. Protein sequence: CAWKGDRDQPQHF.

This chain connects TRBV20-1 to TRBJ2-7; 9 nucleotides line up with TRBD2. The DNA end is a closer match to TRBJ2-4, so the J assignment may be wrong. This CDR3 contains 16 residues. Germline-derived CDR1 and CDR2 are DFQATT and SNEGSKA (reference sequence). Here the CDR3 DNA reads TGCAGTGCTAGAGATCGGGCGGGAGCGGGGGGAAACATTCAGTACTTC. It yields the protein CSARDRAGAGGNIQYF.

The chain recombines TRBV30 with TRBJ2-3; tentatively, D is TRBD1 or TRBD2 (5 bases each). Germline CDR1 and CDR2: GTSNPN and SVGIG (reference sequence). V was pared by 1 base and J by 6 bases, with 17 bases between. The CDR3 has 15 residues. The CDR3 nucleotides read TGTGCCTGGAGTGAGGGGACCCGAAGGACGGATACGCAGTATTTT. Encoded protein: CAWSEGTRRTDTQYF.

Ten or more counts support this clonotype. V usage is TRBV12-3 or TRBV12-4 and J usage is TRBJ1-2, with TRBD1 identical over 10 bases. J was trimmed by 6 bases and V by 6 bases; bases with no gene match: 4. CDR3 length equals 13 residues. The CDR3 nucleotides are TGTGCCAGCAGCCCGGACAGGGGGGATGGCTACACCTTC. This translates into CASSPDRGDGYTF.

The V gene is TRBV28, the J gene TRBJ1-3; tentatively, D is TRBD1 (6 bases). Germline V CDR1 and CDR2: MDHEN, SYDVKM. The length of the CDR3 is 14 residues. V lost 6 bases, J lost 5 bases, and 14 bases lay in between. The CDR3 region has the DNA TGTGCCAGCAGCAGCAGGGGATTCAGAAACACCATATATTTT. Translation: CASSSRGFRNTIYF.

This clonotype was found many times. The rearrangement uses TRBV20-1 and TRBJ2-1; TRBD2 is a possible D gene (7 bases). CDR3 length equals 14 residues. The germline gives CDR1 DFQATT, CDR2 SNEGSKA (reference sequence). The V end was cut by 3 bases, the J end by 3 bases, with 12 bases between. CDR3 sequence (DNA): TGCAGTGCTAGCGGGGGGCCCGTCTACAATGAGCAGTTCTTC. Protein: CSASGGPVYNEQFF.

This clonotype was detected many times. The rearrangement uses TRBV7-3 and TRBJ2-7; no clear D. The CDR3 has 13 amino acids. Between the trimmed V and J ends, which lost 5 bases and 6 bases, there was a span of 14 bases. Germline V gene lookup returns CDR1 SGHTA and CDR2 FQGTGA. This CDR3 is CASSDSIPGEQYF. In nucleotides, the CDR3 is TGTGCCAGCAGCGACTCTATCCCCGGCGAGCAGTACTTC.

This clonotype has at least ten counts. V and J are TRBV3-1 and TRBJ2-6; D is ambiguous. The CDR3 is 17 residues long. Trimming shortened V by 0 bases and J by 2 bases, and 11 bases separated the two germline ends. Germline CDR1 reads LGHDT; CDR2 reads YNNKEL (reference sequence). CDR3 in amino acids: CASSQDLVGTGANVLTF. CDR3 nucleotides: TGTGCCAGCAGCCAAGACTTAGTAGGGACTGGGGCCAACGTCCTGACTTTC. The full variable domain, rest sourced from reference TRBV3-1 and TRBJ2-6, is DTAVSQTPKYLVTQMGNDKSIKCEQNLGHDTMYWYKQDSKKFLKIMFSYNNKELIINETVPNRFSPKSPDKAHLNLHINSLELGDSAVYFCASSQDLVGTGANVLTFGAGSRLTVL.